This TCR beta chain was captured in a study of long-term antiretroviral therapy in people with HIV. Study in general: The immediate-ART recommendation dates to 2015, and the earliest samples predate it by about a decade. Study-wide results and limits: HIV repertoires covered narrower CDR3 length ranges than controls did. Clones showing expansion before ART dominated the repertoire at all time points.

A remark on this clone: Its cognate antigen is unknown.

Germline V lookup: CDR1 MDHEN, CDR2 SYDVKM. V lost 2 bases to trimming and J lost 0 bases, with 14 bases between them. This CDR3 spans 17 amino acids. Sequencing used immunoSEQ v3.0 at survey level. Repertoires were generated with immunoSEQ multiplex PCR, while TCRdb's copy carries only in-frame clones and drops some. The sample yields approximately 28,000 clones, about 90% seen once. Sampling of each donor yielded at least one pre-ART PBMC sample and at least two post-ART PBMC samples. This chain connects TRBV28 to TRBJ2-1; D possibly corresponds to TRBD2 (6 bases). The material sequenced was unsorted PBMCs, taken 2 years after starting antiretroviral therapy. This TCR was recovered from a man in his forties or fifties with HIV. CDR3 sequence reads: CASSLPGLTSSYNEQFF. The CDR3 bases are TGTGCCAGCAGTTTACCTGGACTGACTAGCTCCTACAATGAGCAGTTCTTC.